These 6 T cell receptor beta chains came from one sample sequenced in a study of PD-L1 blockade in urothelial cancer. Some clones are missing from TCRdb's copy, which holds only in-frame ones; the method was immunoSEQ multiplex PCR. The top ten hold 3.5% of the sample, which has 40,000 or so clones, about four fifths seen once. The sequenced sample was PBMCs, obtained around atezolizumab (anti-PD-L1) treatment. The receptors stem from a man between 65 and 85 years old with urothelial cancer.

The V and J genes are TRBV5-8 and TRBJ2-7; no clear D gene. From germline, CDR1 is SGHTS and CDR2 YDEGEE. The ends were cut back, 0 bases at V and 0 bases at J, with 4 bases in the middle. This CDR3 is 13 amino acids long. The CDR3 nucleotides are TGTGCCAGCAGCTTGGGGGCCTCCTACGAGCAGTACTTC. This codes for CASSLGASYEQYF.

The chain combines TRBV2 with TRBJ2-6, with D perhaps TRBD2 (5 bases). Germline values: CDR1 SNHLY, CDR2 FYNNEI. The CDR3 totals 18 residues. V lost 9 bases and J 3 bases, leaving 24 bases between the germline ends. DNA of the CDR3: TGTGCCAGGGAGGTTCAGACAACCGCGATAGGTGGGGCCAACGTCCTGACTTTC. It is translated as CAREVQTTAIGGANVLTF.

This sequence joins TRBV2 and TRBJ2-7; 9 bases map to TRBD1. The CDR3 consists of 13 residues. The germline CDR1 and CDR2 sequences are SNHLY and FYNNEI. V lost 11 bases and J lost 3; bases outside the gene matches: 8. The chain's CDR3 is CAGLRDRDYEQYF. The CDR3 region has the DNA TGTGCCGGTCTCAGGGACAGGGACTACGAGCAGTACTTC.

The rearrangement joins TRBV19 to TRBJ1-2; 8 nucleotides match TRBD1. The CDR3 loop spans 12 amino acids. V gave up 8 bases and J gave up 8 bases; unmatched junction bases: 7. Germline CDR1 reads LNHDA; CDR2 reads SQIVND (reference sequence). CDR3 sequence (DNA): TGTGCCAGTGGACAGGGACAACGAGGCTACACCTTC. It is translated as CASGQGQRGYTF.

The chain joins TRBV7-2 to TRBJ2-3, with D possibly matching TRBD2 (6 bases). Looked up from germline, CDR1 is SGHTA and CDR2 is FQGNSA. Trimming removed 3 bases at V and 0 bases at J, with 7 bases between. CDR3 size: 14 residues. CDR3 residues: CASSFGTSTDTQYF. The CDR3 DNA follows: TGTGCCAGCAGCTTCGGGACTAGCACAGATACGCAGTATTTT.

The rearrangement joins TRBV7-3 to TRBJ2-3, with D perhaps TRBD2 (6 bases). V was cut by 2 bases and J by 6 bases, with 12 bases left in between. The CDR3 extends over 14 amino acids. From germline, CDR1 is SGHTA and CDR2 FQGTGA. CDR3 sequence: CASSLGVEGDTQYF. The CDR3 DNA is TGTGCCAGCAGCTTAGGGGTGGAGGGCGATACGCAGTATTTT.